These 20 T cell receptor beta chains originate from one sample sequenced in a study of T cell responses to AZD1222 COVID-19 vaccine. Only in-frame clones appear in the TCRdb table, and some are missing; sequencing was by immunoSEQ multiplex PCR. The data contain 100,000 to 150,000 clones, 80% to 90% of them singletons. The sequencing here drew on peripheral blood, taken on day 0 of AZD1222 vaccination. The receptors were sampled from an adult in good health.

The chain recombines TRBV28 with TRBJ2-3, with 7 bases aligning to TRBD2. V shed 5 bases and J 10 bases; nucleotides not matched to a gene: 9. CDR3 size: 13 residues. CDR1 is MDHEN and CDR2 is SYDVKM in the germline V gene. This CDR3 reads CASSPSGGGAQYF. The CDR3 DNA reads as TGTGCCAGCAGTCCCTCGGGCGGGGGTGCGCAGTATTTT.

V gene TRBV11-3 combines with J gene TRBJ2-3; TRBD2 matches 8 bases. Trimming at V came to 5 bases and at J to 4 bases, leaving 17 bases not matched to a gene. Germline-derived CDR1 and CDR2 are SGHNT and YENEEA. There are 18 residues in the CDR3. The DNA for the CDR3 is TGTGCCAGCAGCCCGAAGCTCCTAGGGCGGGGGGCATCAGATACGCAGTATTTT. Its protein is CASSPKLLGRGASDTQYF.

This chain connects TRBV27 to TRBJ2-2; 9 bases align to TRBD1. V was pared by 6 bases and J by 3 bases, with 11 bases of the junction left unmatched. The CDR3 sequence is 17 residues long. In germline, CDR1 is MNHEY, CDR2 SMNVEV (reference sequence). The CDR3 protein is CASSLRQGQGYTGELFF. In DNA, the CDR3 is TGTGCCAGCAGCCTCCGCCAGGGACAGGGTTACACCGGGGAGCTGTTTTTT.

The chain employs TRBV5-1 and TRBJ1-1; a weak D match, TRBD1 (5 bases). V gave up 3 bases and J gave up 3 bases, with 15 bases separating them. The CDR3 consists of 15 residues. CDR1 is SGHRS and CDR2 is YFSETQ in the germline V gene. CDR3 sequence (DNA): TGCGCCAGCAGCTATGTGGCAGGAGGGGACACTGAAGCTTTCTTT. Protein: CASSYVAGGDTEAFF.

The chain has TRBV11-3 and TRBJ2-1; a weak D match, TRBD2 (6 bases). The V and J ends lost 3 bases and 10 bases respectively, with 13 bases between them. Germline V gene sequence: CDR1 SGHNT, CDR2 YENEEA. CDR3 length: 13 residues. The CDR3 region has the DNA TGTGCCAGCAGCTTGGATGGGAGGAGGGAGCAGTTCTTC. Residues: CASSLDGRREQFF.

This chain uses TRBV27 with TRBJ2-6; TRBD1 is a possible D gene (6 bases). V gave up 2 bases and J gave up 4 bases, with 18 bases separating them. Germline V gene sequence: CDR1 MNHEY, CDR2 SMNVEV (reference sequence). The CDR3 loop spans 18 amino acids. As DNA, the CDR3 is TGTGCCAGCAGTTTAAGAGGTCGACAGGTTTCAGGGGCCAACGTCCTGACTTTC. This translates into CASSLRGRQVSGANVLTF.

The gene calls are TRBV6-2 or TRBV6-3 and TRBJ1-5; 9 bases line up with TRBD1. CDR1 and CDR2 (germline): MNHEY, SVGEGT. After removal of 5 bases from V and 2 bases from J, the junction contained 4 bases not matched to a gene. The CDR3 is 15 amino acids. The CDR3 sequence is CASSLDRGGNQPQHF. The CDR3 nucleotides read TGTGCCAGCAGTCTGGACAGGGGTGGCAATCAGCCCCAGCATTTT.

The chain recombines TRBV12-5 with TRBJ2-1; no definite D call. The V gene's germline CDR1 is LGHNT and CDR2 FRNRAP. The ends were cut back, 7 bases at V and 1 base at J, with 8 bases in the middle. The CDR3 sequence is 13 residues long. This CDR3 reads CASDADSYNEQFF. CDR3 DNA sequence: TGTGCTAGTGATGCCGATTCCTACAATGAGCAGTTCTTC.

This clone was counted between two and nine times. The rearrangement uses TRBV19 and TRBJ1-1; a weak D match, TRBD1 (5 bases). From germline, CDR1 is LNHDA and CDR2 SQIVND (reference sequence). This CDR3 is built from 17 residues. The ends were cut back, 1 base at V and 3 bases at J, with 18 bases in the middle. The CDR3 sequence: CASSIGTAAGYYTEAFF. In DNA, the CDR3 is TGTGCCAGTAGTATAGGTACAGCGGCAGGGTATTACACTGAAGCTTTCTTT. The full variable domain, rest sourced from reference TRBV19 and TRBJ1-1, is DGGITQSPKYLFRKEGQNVTLSCEQNLNHDAMYWYRQDPGQGLRLIYYSQIVNDFQKGDIAEGYSVSREKKESFPLTVTSAQKNPTAFYLCASSIGTAAGYYTEAFFGQGTRLTVV.

This chain joins TRBV21-1 and TRBJ1-5; TRBD1 was called by the table and not checked on the DNA. TRBV21-1 is reported as a pseudogene. This CDR3 comprises 15 residues. The CDR3 DNA sequence: TGTGCCAGCAGCACTCGGACAGGGGGCAATCAGCCCCAGCATTTT. Translated, it gives CASSTRTGGNQPQHF.

CDR3 residues: CASSRGGGAMNTEAFF. The CDR3, as DNA: TGTGCCAGCAGCCGCGGAGGAGGGGCTATGAACACTGAAGCTTTCTTT. The V and J genes are TRBV4-2 and TRBJ1-1; D possibly corresponds to TRBD1 (5 bases). Trimming cost V 4 bases and J 0 bases, with 15 bases left between them. Germline V lookup: CDR1 LGHNA, CDR2 YNFKEQ. The CDR3 spans 16 residues.

The chain carries TRBV5-1 and TRBJ2-3; no definite D call. This CDR3 has 15 residues. CDR1 is SGHRS, CDR2 YFSETQ, per germline. V was clipped by 4 bases and J by 0 bases, with 12 bases between them. CDR3 region: CASSPIGTSTDTQYF. The CDR3 coding sequence is TGCGCCAGCAGCCCCATCGGAACTAGCACAGATACGCAGTATTTT.

The chain has TRBV20-1 and TRBJ1-5; D possibly corresponds to TRBD1 (6 bases). Trimming shortened V by 3 bases and J by 5 bases, and 14 bases separated the two germline ends. Germline loops: CDR1 DFQATT, CDR2 SNEGSKA (reference sequence). The CDR3 is 14 amino acids. The CDR3 is CSASIGQFDQPQHF. CDR3 in DNA: TGCAGTGCTAGTATTGGACAGTTTGATCAGCCCCAGCATTTT.

The V call is TRBV7-6, the J call TRBJ2-7; D ambiguous. The CDR3 is made up of 12 amino acids. The V gene lost 4 bases and the J gene lost 1 base, with 5 bases spanning the gap. Germline CDR1 is SGHVS and CDR2 is FNYEAQ. CDR3 protein: CASSSNSYEQYF. In DNA form, the CDR3 reads TGTGCCAGCAGCTCCAATTCCTACGAGCAGTACTTC.

The chain has TRBV27 and TRBJ1-1; possibly TRBD1 for D (6 bases). Trimming pared 8 bases from V and 5 bases from J, leaving 21 bases between. Germline-derived CDR1 and CDR2 are MNHEY and SMNVEV (reference sequence). This CDR3 spans 15 amino acids. DNA for the CDR3: TGTGCCAGCCACCGGACCTCAGGGGAGGGGACTGAAGCTTTCTTT. This sequence encodes CASHRTSGEGTEAFF.

This clone was picked up one time. This chain uses TRBV20-1 with TRBJ1-5, with TRBD1 matching over 9 bases. CDR1 is DFQATT, CDR2 SNEGSKA, per germline (reference sequence). The CDR3 runs 14 residues. The V gene end was trimmed by 3 bases and the J gene end by 5 bases; junction bases not matched to a gene: 5. The CDR3 sequence is CSASMDRGDQPQHF. The CDR3 DNA follows: TGCAGTGCTAGTATGGACAGGGGAGATCAGCCCCAGCATTTT.

The chain uses TRBV6-2 or TRBV6-3 and TRBJ2-2; a weak D match, TRBD1 (5 bases). This CDR3 region has 13 residues. The V end was cut by 4 bases, the J end by 6 bases, with 9 bases between. CDR1 is MNHEY and CDR2 is SVGEGT in the germline V gene. CDR3 coding DNA: TGTGCCAGCAGTTTCAGGGCGGCCGGGGAGCTGTTTTTT. The encoded protein is CASSFRAAGELFF.

J is TRBJ1-1 and V is TRBV5-1; D is unclear. Germline V gives CDR1 SGHRS, CDR2 YFSETQ. The CDR3 sequence is 14 residues long. V was trimmed by 0 bases and J by 3 bases, leaving 9 bases between them. CDR3 amino acids: CASSLGTRDTEAFF. CDR3 bases: TGCGCCAGCAGCTTGGGGACTCGAGACACTGAAGCTTTCTTT.

The chain recombines TRBV5-1 with TRBJ1-1; D not resolved. Germline V gene lookup returns CDR1 SGHRS and CDR2 YFSETQ. V lost 4 bases, J lost 3 bases, and 10 bases lay in between. The CDR3 loop spans 13 amino acids. Here the CDR3 DNA reads TGCGCCAGCAGCATCCGGGGAGACACTGAAGCTTTCTTT. Translation: CASSIRGDTEAFF.

This chain uses TRBV6-5 with TRBJ1-3; D remains unclear. The germline V gene has CDR1 MNHEY and CDR2 SVGAGI. Trimming pared 4 bases from V and 4 bases from J, leaving 11 bases between. The CDR3 has 14 amino acids. The CDR3 is CASSSIVTGNTIYF. The DNA of the CDR3 is TGTGCCAGCAGTTCCATCGTCACCGGAAACACCATATATTTT.